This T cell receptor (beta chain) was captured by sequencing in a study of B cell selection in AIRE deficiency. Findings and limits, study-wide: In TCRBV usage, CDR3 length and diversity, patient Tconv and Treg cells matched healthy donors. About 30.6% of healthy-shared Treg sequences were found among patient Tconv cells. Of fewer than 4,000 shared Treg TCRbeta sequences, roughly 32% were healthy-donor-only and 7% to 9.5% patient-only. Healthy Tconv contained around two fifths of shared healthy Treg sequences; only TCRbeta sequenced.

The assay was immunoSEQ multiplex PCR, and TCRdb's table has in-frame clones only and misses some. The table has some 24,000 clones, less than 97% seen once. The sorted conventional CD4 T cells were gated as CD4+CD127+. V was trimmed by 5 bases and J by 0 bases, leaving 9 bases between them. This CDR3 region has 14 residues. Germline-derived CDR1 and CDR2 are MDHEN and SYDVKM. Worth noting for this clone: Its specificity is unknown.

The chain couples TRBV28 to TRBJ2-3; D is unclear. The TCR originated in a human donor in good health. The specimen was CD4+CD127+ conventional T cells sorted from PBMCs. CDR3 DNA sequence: TGTGCCAGCAGTCCTCAGGACAGCACAGATACGCAGTATTTT. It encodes CASSPQDSTDTQYF. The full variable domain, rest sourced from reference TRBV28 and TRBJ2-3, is DVKVTQSSRYLVKRTGEKVFLECVQDMDHENMFWYRQDPGLGLRLIYFSYDVKMKEKGDIPEGYSVSREKKERFSLILESASTNQTSMYLCASSPQDSTDTQYFGPGTRLTVL.